This passage covers 27 T cell receptor beta chains from one sample sequenced in a study of shared T cell receptors in the human thymus. The data were produced by immunoSEQ multiplex PCR, yet TCRdb's version contains in-frame clones alone and is incomplete. This repertoire shows approximately 730,000 clones, approximately 85% found once; its top ten account for 0.008% to 0.011%. These same records also appear under a second study, on human thymus T cells.

Sequenced: thymocytes. The receptors were sampled from a girl less than two years old with a congenital heart defect.

The genes are TRBV7-2 and TRBJ2-1, with 9 bases lining up with TRBD1. The CDR3 extends over 16 amino acids. Trimming removed 1 base from V and 8 bases from J; junction bases left unmatched: 9. In germline, CDR1 is SGHTA, CDR2 FQGNSA. CDR3 DNA sequence: TGTGCCAGCAGCTTAGAAAGGACAGGGGCTGGGGATGAGCAGTTCTTC. Encoded protein: CASSLERTGAGDEQFF. Filled out from reference TRBV7-2 and TRBJ2-1, the complete variable domain reads GAGVSQSPSNKVTEKGKDVELRCDPISGHTALYWYRQSLGQGLEFLIYFQGNSAPDKSGLPSDRFSAERTGGSVSTLTIQRTQQEDSAVYLCASSLERTGAGDEQFFGPGTRLTVL.

The V gene is TRBV5-1, the J gene TRBJ1-2; D is unresolved. V shed 4 bases and J shed 4 bases, with 17 bases lying between them. The germline V gene encodes CDR1 SGHRS and CDR2 YFSETQ. The CDR3 spans 15 residues. The CDR3 protein is CASSDKTLGGYGYTF. Here the CDR3 DNA reads TGCGCCAGCAGCGATAAGACCCTAGGCGGCTATGGCTACACCTTC. The whole variable domain, remainder taken from reference TRBV5-1 and TRBJ1-2, is KAGVTQTPRYLIKTRGQQVTLSCSPISGHRSVSWYQQTPGQGLQFLFEYFSETQRNKGNFPGRFSGRQFSNSRSEMNVSTLELGDSALYLCASSDKTLGGYGYTFGSGTRLTVV.

This chain links TRBV6-6 with TRBJ1-5; no clear D. Germline V gene sequence: CDR1 MNHNY, CDR2 SVGAGI (reference sequence). The V and J ends lost 11 bases and 9 bases respectively, with 5 bases between them. This CDR3 has 8 residues. CDR3 in DNA: TGTGCCGACTGGCCCCAGCATTTT. Protein: CADWPQHF.

The rearrangement links TRBV4-3 to TRBJ2-7, with a possible D match to TRBD2 (6 bases). The V and J ends lost 2 bases and 6 bases respectively, with 14 bases between them. Germline loops: CDR1 LGHNA, CDR2 YSLEER. This CDR3 region has 14 residues. The chain's CDR3 is CASSQLPSVGEQYF. In DNA, the CDR3 is TGCGCCAGCAGCCAACTCCCTAGCGTCGGCGAGCAGTACTTC.

Comment on this clone: This same CDR3 is encoded by further DNA sequences in the sample. The chain has TRBV5-5 and TRBJ1-6, with D uncertain. V lost 1 base to trimming and J lost 9 bases, with 5 bases between them. The CDR3 covers 12 residues. CDR1 SGHKS and CDR2 YYEKEE come from the germline V gene (reference sequence). The CDR3 region has the DNA TGTGCCAGCAGCTTGCCGGGTTCACCCCTCCACTTT. It codes for CASSLPGSPLHF.

The rearrangement joins TRBV7-2 to TRBJ1-1, with TRBD1 as a possible D gene (5 bases). This CDR3 has 15 amino acids. Germline CDR1 is SGHTA and CDR2 is FQGNSA. Trimming cost V 3 bases and J 4 bases, with 15 bases left between them. The CDR3 nucleotides are TGTGCCAGCAGCTTCCACAGGAGCTGCCGCACTGAAGCTTTCTTT. Translation gives CASSFHRSCRTEAFF.

V is TRBV19 and J is TRBJ1-2; tentative D call: TRBD1 (6 bases). Germline lookup yields CDR1 LNHDA and CDR2 SQIVND (reference sequence). V lost 8 bases and J lost 2, with 12 bases in between. There are 13 residues in the CDR3. DNA for the CDR3: TGTGCCAGTGCCACAGGGTTGAACTATGGCTACACCTTC. Translating gives CASATGLNYGYTF.

The V and J genes are TRBV9 and TRBJ2-5; the D gene is possibly TRBD2 (6 bases). The CDR3 loop spans 15 amino acids. V was shortened by 0 bases and J by 2 bases, with 11 bases between the two germline ends. Per germline, CDR1 SGDLS and CDR2 YYNGEE. CDR3 region: CASSVADYIQETQYF. The CDR3 DNA is TGTGCCAGCAGCGTAGCGGACTACATACAAGAGACCCAGTACTTC.

Note on this clone: An end of the junction does not agree with germline; a read error may underlie this. The rearrangement uses TRBV14 and TRBJ2-5, with D perhaps matching TRBD2 (6 bases). The end of the DNA aligns better with TRBJ2-7, so the J call may be wrong. Germline CDR1 reads SGHDN; CDR2 reads FVKESK. This CDR3 spans 20 amino acids. CDR3: CASSQDRRELPRFVSSEQYF. The CDR3 DNA is TGTGCCAGCAGCCAAGATAGGAGGGAGCTCCCTCGTTTTGTTTCCTCCGAGCAGTACTTC.

This rearrangement joins TRBV2 to TRBJ2-3, with 8 positions matching TRBD1. Germline V gene data show CDR1 as SNHLY and CDR2 as FYNNEI. The V segment lost 3 bases and the J segment 2 bases; nucleotides outside the gene matches: 10. This CDR3 contains 17 residues. CDR3 DNA: TGTGCCAGCAGTGAGATCGGGACAGGCGCCAACACAGATACGCAGTATTTT. Translating gives CASSEIGTGANTDTQYF.

This rearrangement joins TRBV28 to TRBJ2-1; 12 bases line up with TRBD2. The CDR3 runs to 19 residues. Germline V lookup: CDR1 MDHEN, CDR2 SYDVKM. Trimming took 8 bases from V and 4 from J; bases not matched to a gene: 18. The CDR3: CASEALAGGLPFPYNEQFF. The CDR3 bases are TGTGCCAGCGAAGCGCTAGCGGGGGGGCTCCCATTCCCTTACAATGAGCAGTTCTTC.

V gene TRBV14 combines with J gene TRBJ1-4; a possible D gene is TRBD1 (6 bases). Per germline, CDR1 SGHDN and CDR2 FVKESK. This CDR3 comprises 16 residues. The V gene lost 3 bases and the J gene lost 8 bases, with 19 bases spanning the gap. The CDR3 DNA sequence: TGTGCCAGCAGCCATCCCATCCGGGGGGCGGGCGAAAAACTGTTTTTT. This encodes CASSHPIRGAGEKLFF.

This sequence joins TRBV6-5 and TRBJ1-1; a possible D gene is TRBD1 (5 bases). Per the germline V gene, CDR1 is MNHEY and CDR2 is SVGAGI. The CDR3 extends over 14 amino acids. The ends were cut back, 0 bases at V and 3 bases at J, with 8 bases in the middle. Here the CDR3 reads CASSYSGGYTEAFF. For the CDR3, the DNA is TGTGCCAGCAGTTACTCGGGGGGATACACTGAAGCTTTCTTT.

Remarks on this clone: The junction does not match germline at one end; this may be a read error. The same CDR3 can be traced to other DNA sequences in this sample. V and J are TRBV18 and TRBJ1-1; 7 nucleotides align to TRBD1. There are 14 residues in the CDR3. The germline V gene has CDR1 KGHSH and CDR2 LQKENI. CDR3 sequence: CASSPQGMNTEAFF. CDR3 DNA: TGTGCCAGCTCGCCACAGGGGATGAACACTGAAGCTTTCTTT.

The genes are TRBV5-4 and TRBJ1-2, with 10 bases fitting TRBD1. Germline CDR1 is SGHNT and CDR2 is YYREEE (reference sequence). V lost 0 bases and J lost 4; bases outside the gene matches: 6. The CDR3 totals 16 residues. The DNA of the CDR3 is TGTGCCAGCAGCTTGGTCAGACAGGGGGCTACCTATGGCTACACCTTC. Amino acid sequence: CASSLVRQGATYGYTF.

The chain carries TRBV2 and TRBJ2-7; 8 bases agree with TRBD1. This CDR3 has 18 amino acids. Germline V gives CDR1 SNHLY, CDR2 FYNNEI. V gave up 2 bases and J gave up 7 bases; unmatched junction bases: 19. The chain's CDR3 is CASSESGDRGVRWGEQYF. The DNA for the CDR3 is TGTGCCAGCAGTGAATCAGGCGACAGGGGAGTCCGGTGGGGAGAGCAGTACTTC.

The chain uses TRBV7-2 and TRBJ1-2; weak D call: TRBD1 (5 bases). This CDR3 has 16 amino acids. CDR1 SGHTA and CDR2 FQGNSA come from the germline V gene. The germline V and J ends were trimmed by 1 base and 3 bases, with 15 bases remaining between them. The CDR3 loop reads CASSLDDSGSYYGYTF. The CDR3 DNA reads as TGTGCCAGCAGCTTAGACGACAGCGGGTCTTACTATGGCTACACCTTC.

This clone was seen a handful of times. This chain connects TRBV7-6 to TRBJ2-1, with 8 positions matching TRBD2. Germline V gene sequence: CDR1 SGHVS, CDR2 FNYEAQ. V was pared by 5 bases and J by 7 bases, with 10 bases of the junction left unmatched. The CDR3 is 15 residues long. CDR3 bases: TGTGCCAGCAGCCCCAGCGGGGGAGGGCGGAATGAGCAGTTCTTC. This encodes CASSPSGGGRNEQFF.

This clone appeared a single time. This chain links TRBV19 with TRBJ2-7; 9 positions match TRBD2. Looked up from germline, CDR1 is LNHDA and CDR2 is SQIVND (reference sequence). The V gene end was trimmed by 6 bases and the J gene end by 3 bases; junction bases not matched to a gene: 12. The CDR3 covers 16 residues. CDR3 nucleotides: TGTGCCAGTAGCCCGGGACTAGCATTTCGCCACTACGAGCAGTACTTC. Amino acids: CASSPGLAFRHYEQYF. Full variable domain (remainder filled in from reference TRBV19 and TRBJ2-7): DGGITQSPKYLFRKEGQNVTLSCEQNLNHDAMYWYRQDPGQGLRLIYYSQIVNDFQKGDIAEGYSVSREKKESFPLTVTSAQKNPTAFYLCASSPGLAFRHYEQYFGPGTRLTVT.

The chain joins TRBV7-6 to TRBJ2-5; no definite D call. This CDR3 region has 15 residues. The V end was cut by 2 bases, the J end by 5 bases, with 15 bases between. Looked up from germline, CDR1 is SGHVS and CDR2 is FNYEAQ. The CDR3 sequence is CASSLMPGSVETQYF. DNA of the CDR3: TGTGCCAGCAGCTTAATGCCCGGGTCCGTTGAGACCCAGTACTTC.

The V call is TRBV11-2, the J call TRBJ2-3; D is perhaps TRBD1 (7 bases). This CDR3 is built from 16 residues. V was clipped by 4 bases and J by 2 bases, with 16 bases between them. Per germline, CDR1 SGHAT and CDR2 FQNNGV. The CDR3 DNA follows: TGTGCCAGCAGCTGTGGGCGGGACAGAGACACAGATACGCAGTATTTT. This sequence encodes CASSCGRDRDTDTQYF.

The chain has TRBV29-1 and TRBJ1-2; 8 bases are a match to TRBD1. The V gene's germline CDR1 is SQVTM and CDR2 ANQGSEA. J was trimmed by 3 bases and V by 0 bases; bases with no gene match: 3. The CDR3 totals 14 residues. As DNA, the CDR3 is TGCAGCGTTGAAGAGGACAGGGAGCACTATGGCTACACCTTC. This codes for CSVEEDREHYGYTF.

The genes are TRBV5-6 and TRBJ1-5; 8 nucleotides align to TRBD1. Per germline, CDR1 SGHDT and CDR2 YYEEEE. The CDR3 is 15 residues long. The V and J ends lost 6 bases and 5 bases, in that order; junction bases with no gene match: 10. This CDR3 is CASKKTGVVDQPQHF. The CDR3 coding sequence is TGTGCCAGCAAAAAGACAGGGGTTGTCGATCAGCCCCAGCATTTT. Filled out from reference TRBV5-6 and TRBJ1-5, the complete variable domain reads DAGVTQSPTHLIKTRGQQVTLRCSPKSGHDTVSWYQQALGQGPQFIFQYYEEEERQRGNFPDRFSGHQFPNYSSELNVNALLLGDSALYLCASKKTGVVDQPQHFGDGTRLSIL.

The chain employs TRBV5-1 and TRBJ2-5; 10 bases fit TRBD1. With 4 bases clipped from V and 3 bases from J, the junction kept 3 bases outside the gene matches. The germline CDR1 and CDR2 sequences are SGHRS and YFSETQ. This CDR3 contains 14 residues. The CDR3 spells CASSLGTGEETQYF. DNA of the CDR3: TGCGCCAGCAGCCTCGGGACAGGGGAAGAGACCCAGTACTTC.

The genes are TRBV7-9 and TRBJ1-6, with 8 bases fitting TRBD1. The J segment lost 8 bases and the V segment lost 4 bases, leaving 10 bases of the junction unmatched. The CDR3 length is 16 residues. Germline assignment: CDR1 SEHNR and CDR2 FQNEAQ (reference sequence). CDR3 in amino acids: CASSSTGGPTDSPLHF. The CDR3, as DNA: TGTGCCAGCAGCTCTACAGGGGGGCCCACCGATTCACCCCTCCACTTT.

V is TRBV4-3 and J is TRBJ2-1; 9 nucleotides agree with TRBD2. Trimming removed 3 bases from V and 4 bases from J; junction bases left unmatched: 7. CDR1 and CDR2 from the germline V gene are LGHNA and YSLEER. This CDR3 comprises 16 residues. CDR3 coding DNA: TGCGCCAGCAGCCAGACTGCGGGGGGGCCGTACAATGAGCAGTTCTTC. Amino acid sequence: CASSQTAGGPYNEQFF.

This clone turned up a few times. V is TRBV27 and J is TRBJ1-1; 8 bases line up with TRBD1. V lost 5 bases, J lost 0 bases, and 5 bases stayed unmatched. Germline CDR1 MNHEY, CDR2 SMNVEV (reference sequence). The CDR3 has 15 residues. The CDR3, as DNA: TGTGCCAGCAGTGCGCGACAGGGGCTGAACACTGAAGCTTTCTTT. This encodes CASSARQGLNTEAFF.